This TCR beta chain stems from a study of early T cells in non-severe SARS-CoV-2 infection. Notes on this clonotype: What it binds is unknown.

Trimming cost V 6 bases and J 0 bases, with 11 bases left between them. There are 14 residues in the CDR3. The V gene's germline CDR1 is DFQATT and CDR2 SNEGSKA (reference sequence). Individual cDNA molecules carried attached unique molecular identifiers. In TCRdb, the 5' RACE reads were re-called with MiXCR into one record per CDR3 protein. The table shows 51,000 or so distinct CDR3 sequences, with approximately 11% occurring only once. General study points: Matching against VDJdb likely underestimated virus-specific expansions, favoring anti-spike CD8.

Sequences were obtained from whole blood. The sequence came from an adult who was a healthcare worker with PCR-confirmed SARS-CoV-2 infection or an uninfected control (not recorded which). The V and J genes are TRBV20-1 and TRBJ1-4; no reliable D call. CDR3 DNA: TGCAGTGCCAGGACTACTGCAACTAATGAAAAACTGTTTTTT. Amino acid sequence: CSARTTATNEKLFF.